This record covers a single T cell receptor beta chain. The antigen it binds to is not known. Base quality data are lacking; no much larger clone is found one base away. This entry is derived from a study of blood T cell repertoires in COVID-19 (dated by TCRdb to about 2020). Concerning the study at large: Samples from collaborators originated in the United States, Italy and Spain and spanned both the acute and convalescent phases of COVID-19. The prospective study material was composed of cDNA or gDNA derived from T cells, B-cell-depleted T cells, or PBMCs. Subjects who had been exposed to COVID-19, were actively infected with it, or had recovered from it provided the deeply sampled blood TCRbeta repertoires that made up the dataset. A freely available public database, intended as a resource for researchers studying the immune response to SARS-CoV-2, is where the repertoires were released. The samples were drawn from the first 160 participants of the ongoing ImmuneRACE study and from 1,200 or so subjects provided by 6 global collaborators. A de-identified subject ID, COVID-19 status, age in years and sex were almost always included in the sample metadata. Where available, HLA class I and class II types were taken from metadata supplied by the sample provider and were not determined by assay-based typing. The study at large found these results: The amount of clinical and demographic metadata varied by source and participant and was provided uncurated.

Participants in the prospective study were enrolled through a virtual design, were aged roughly 18 to 90 years, and lived in some 24 United States geographic areas. Cohort assignment in the prospective study relied on participant-reported clinical history from a screening survey and a study questionnaire. Recovered participants in ImmuneRACE Cohort 3 were defined by two consecutive negative NP/OP PCR tests, clearance by a healthcare professional, or resolution of symptoms. In the prospective study, mobile phlebotomists collected whole blood, serum and a nasopharyngeal or oropharyngeal swab from each participant. Additional blood draws and questionnaires over an approximately two-month period could optionally be provided by prospective study participants. Before DNA extraction, blood samples from the prospective study were shipped at room temperature or frozen. TCRbeta CDR3 regions were amplified from genomic DNA using the immunoSEQ Assay, a bias-controlled multiplex PCR. In the source study's methods: The number of nucleated cells in each sample was estimated by amplification of reference gene primers within the assay. To quantify the absolute abundance of each unique TCRbeta CDR3 rearrangement, sequence reads were collapsed and filtered. For each sample, productive Simpson clonality was calculated as the square root of Simpson's diversity index across productive rearrangements. The clones in this table, taken by TCRdb from immuneACCESS, are in-frame only. Not every clone is retained; where verified, under half of the shortfall comes from an unresolved V gene, and the cause of the rest is unknown. The DNA gave D and trimming, while V, J and clone size come from that table. Here the sample has roughly 46,000 clones; about 88% occur a single time. The ten largest clonotypes hold around 3.3% of the sample.

Including the terminal cysteine and phenylalanine, the CDR3 comprises 14 residues. Of the read, only the CDR3 DNA is kept; its 42 bases are in frame from base 1. The germline V gene sets CDR1 to SGDLS and CDR2 to YYNGEE. V is pruned by 2 bases and J by 6 bases, leaving 2 bases of the junction without a gene match. Sequencing was done on a sample of PBMCs or T cells enriched from blood (not recorded which). The receptor was isolated from a woman aged 45-65 years who had recovered from COVID-19. In this chain, TRBV9 is recombined with TRBJ2-7, and 13 junction bases match TRBD2. CDR3 loop: CASSVRLAGGEQYF. The sequenced DNA: TGTGCCAGCAGCGTCCGACTAGCGGGAGGCGAGCAGTACTTC.